The rows below give T cell receptor beta chains drawn from one sample of a study of blood T cell repertoires in COVID-19. Only in-frame clones appear in the TCRdb table, and some are missing; sequencing was by immunoSEQ multiplex PCR. The sample lists about 34,000 clones, less than 85% occurring once. Material for sequencing was peripheral blood. All receptors derive from an older woman with acute or convalescent COVID-19. Each CDR3 is given with its conserved first and last residue. D genes are given only for firm matches. Clone size is shown for a subset of rows, as once, few, many or a class of expanded clone.

D	V	J	size	DNA	CDR3
.	TRBV6-5	TRBJ2-1	.	TGTGCCAGCAGTCGGTACAATGAGCAGTTCTTC	CASSRYNEQFF
.	TRBV29-1	TRBJ2-5	.	TGCAGCGTTGAAGGTTCGGAGACCCAGTACTTC	CSVEGSETQYF
TRBD1	TRBV29-1	TRBJ1-2	.	TGCAGCGTTGAGTGGCAGGGGGGATACTATGGCTACACCTTC	CSVEWQGGYYGYTF
TRBD1	TRBV7-2	TRBJ1-6	.	TGTGCCAGCAGCTTAGGTGGGACAGAGGTTCGATCACCCCTCCACTTT	CASSLGGTEVRSPLHF
.	TRBV30	TRBJ1-2	.	TGTGCCTGGAACCCAGGGAACTATGGCTACACCTTC	CAWNPGNYGYTF
.	TRBV15	TRBJ1-4	.	TGTGCCACCAGCAGAGATCGGGGGGAAAAACTGTTTTTT	CATSRDRGEKLFF
TRBD2	TRBV14	TRBJ2-7	.	TGTGCCAGCAGCCAAGCGGGACTAGCGGGTTCCTACGAGCAGTACTTC	CASSQAGLAGSYEQYF
TRBD2	TRBV3-1/TRBV3-2	TRBJ2-7	.	TGTGCCAGCAGCCAAGTAACTAGCGTCAGCTCCTACGAGCAGTACTTC	CASSQVTSVSSYEQYF
.	TRBV19	TRBJ1-4	few	TGTGCCAGTAGTAAGGGGTTGACGGCCGGTAATGAAAAACTGTTTTTT	CASSKGLTAGNEKLFF
TRBD1	TRBV11-2	TRBJ1-6	.	TGTGCCAGCAGCGAACAGGGGGCGGTTAATTCACCCCTCCACTTT	CASSEQGAVNSPLHF
TRBD1	TRBV4-1	TRBJ1-3	.	TGCGCCAGCAGCCAAGATCAGGGACAGGGTTGGAACACCATATATTTT	CASSQDQGQGWNTIYF
.	TRBV7-6	TRBJ2-5	once	TGTGCCAGCAGCCGAGACCGGCTAGCGGAGACCCAGTACTTC	CASSRDRLAETQYF
.	TRBV5-1	TRBJ2-3	.	TGCGCCAGCAGCTTGACAGTCACAGATACGCAGTATTTT	CASSLTVTDTQYF